The 6 T cell receptor beta chains presented below share a single source sample, sequenced in a study of T cell therapy after organ transplantation. Antigen specificity for these receptors is unknown. Time point denoted: 20-29 weeks after completion of therapy. Here immunoSEQ multiplex PCR was the method, and the copy in TCRdb shows in-frame clones only, minus some. The data hold around 15,000 clones, with roughly 87% observed a single time. The material was CD8+ T cells from blood, obtained after autologous CMV-specific T cell therapy. All receptors come from a human patient who had received a solid organ transplant and had CMV disease. The graft donor may have given rise to some T cells.

The chain uses TRBV7-8 and TRBJ2-3, with D tentatively TRBD2 (6 bases). V lost 1 base and J 4 bases, leaving 12 bases between the germline ends. This CDR3 is built from 15 residues. From germline, CDR1 is SGHVS and CDR2 FQNEAQ. In DNA, the CDR3 is TGTGCCAGCAGCTTAGTGGAGGAGGGACCAGATACGCAGTATTTT. It codes for CASSLVEEGPDTQYF.

The chain is built from TRBV9 and TRBJ2-7, with D possibly TRBD2 on 6 matching bases. CDR3 length: 13 amino acids. Trimming left V 4 bases short and J 6 bases short, with 14 bases between. Germline CDR1 is SGDLS and CDR2 is YYNGEE. For the CDR3, the DNA is TGTGCCAGCAGCCCCGCCCCGGAGGGCGAGCAGTACTTC. Its protein is CASSPAPEGEQYF. Using reference TRBV9 and TRBJ2-7 for the parts outside the CDR3, the full variable domain is DSGVTQTPKHLITATGQRVTLRCSPRSGDLSVYWYQQSLDQGLQFLIQYYNGEERAKGNILERFSAQQFPDLHSELNLSSLELGDSALYFCASSPAPEGEQYFGPGTRLTVT.

This rearrangement joins TRBV4-1 to TRBJ2-7, with 8 positions matching TRBD1. The germline V gene has CDR1 MGHRA and CDR2 YSYEKL. This CDR3 is built from 16 residues. V was pared by 1 base and J by 4 bases, with 9 bases of the junction left unmatched. CDR3 in amino acids: CASSQGLGQVMYEQYF. Written as DNA, the CDR3 is TGCGCCAGCAGCCAAGGGCTGGGACAGGTGATGTACGAGCAGTACTTC.

This sequence joins TRBV6-4 and TRBJ2-6; D might be TRBD1 (6 bases). This CDR3 spans 16 amino acids. Trimming left V 5 bases short and J 2 bases short, with 13 bases between. CDR1 and CDR2 from the germline V gene are MRHNA and SNTAGT. CDR3 coding DNA: TGTGCCAGCAGTCTATCAGGGGCGACTGGGGCCAACGTCCTGACTTTC. Translation: CASSLSGATGANVLTF.

This clone was observed once. This chain joins TRBV4-2 and TRBJ2-7; D remains ambiguous. The CDR3 totals 13 residues. The germline CDR1 and CDR2 sequences are LGHNA and YNFKEQ. V was cut by 8 bases and J by 0 bases, with 11 bases left in between. The CDR3 is CASRAEASYEQYF. The DNA for the CDR3 is TGTGCCAGCCGGGCAGAGGCCTCCTACGAGCAGTACTTC.

This clone was counted only a few times. This rearrangement joins TRBV6-4 to TRBJ1-6, with TRBD1 matching 7 bases. The CDR3 length is 15 residues. Trimming removed 3 bases from V and 9 bases from J; junction bases left unmatched: 8. The germline gives CDR1 MRHNA, CDR2 SNTAGT. In DNA, the CDR3 is TGTGCCAGCAGTGAAGGAGGGGGCTCTGGTTCACCCCTCCACTTT. It is translated as CASSEGGGSGSPLHF.